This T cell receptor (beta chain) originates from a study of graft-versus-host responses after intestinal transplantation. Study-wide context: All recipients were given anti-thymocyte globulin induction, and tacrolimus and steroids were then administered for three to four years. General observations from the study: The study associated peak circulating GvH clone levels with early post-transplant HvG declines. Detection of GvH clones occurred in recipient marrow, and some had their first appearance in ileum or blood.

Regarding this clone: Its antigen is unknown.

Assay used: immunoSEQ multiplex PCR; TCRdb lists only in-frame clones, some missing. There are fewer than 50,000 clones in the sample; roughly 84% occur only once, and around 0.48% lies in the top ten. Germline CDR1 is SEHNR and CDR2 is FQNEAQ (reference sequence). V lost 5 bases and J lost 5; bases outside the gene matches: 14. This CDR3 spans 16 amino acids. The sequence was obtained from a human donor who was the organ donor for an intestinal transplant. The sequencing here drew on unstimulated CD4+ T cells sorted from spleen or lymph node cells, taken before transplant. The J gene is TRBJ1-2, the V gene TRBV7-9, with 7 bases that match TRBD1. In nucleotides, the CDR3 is TGTGCCAGCAGCCCGGCCACCCCGACAGGGAGGTATGGCTACACCTTC. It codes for CASSPATPTGRYGYTF.